This is a list of T cell receptor beta chains from one sample in a study of blood T cell repertoires in COVID-19. Data came from immunoSEQ multiplex PCR; TCRdb stores just in-frame clones and leaves some out. The table shows more than 95,000 clones, with roughly 80% occurring only once. Sequencing used peripheral blood. These receptors were taken from a man aged 60-69 years with acute or convalescent COVID-19. Both conserved end residues are part of each CDR3. A D gene is named only where the DNA matches it firmly. The listing skips clone size in some rows; elsewhere it reads once, few, many or a size class.

d_gene,abundance,j_gene,v_gene,CDR3aa,CDR3nt
.,.,TRBJ2-5,TRBV10-3,CAISGTEETQYF,TGTGCCATCAGTGGGACAGAAGAGACCCAGTACTTC
TRBD1,.,TRBJ2-3,TRBV9,CASSPDRVGTYTQYF,TGTGCCAGCAGCCCCGACAGGGTCGGGACATATACGCAGTATTTT
.,.,TRBJ2-1,TRBV9,CASSNGQTSSYNEQFF,TGTGCCAGCAGCAACGGACAGACGAGCTCCTACAATGAGCAGTTCTTC
.,.,TRBJ1-1,TRBV5-5,CASSRDNTEAFF,TGTGCCAGCAGCCGAGATAACACTGAAGCTTTCTTT
TRBD1,.,TRBJ2-3,TRBV10-3,CAISESQGAGPYTQYF,TGTGCCATCAGTGAGTCCCAGGGGGCAGGACCCTATACGCAGTATTTT
.,once,TRBJ1-5,TRBV29-1,CSVVIGVTGNQPQHF,TGCAGCGTTGTAATCGGGGTTACGGGCAATCAGCCCCAGCATTTT
TRBD1,.,TRBJ2-7,TRBV5-4,CASSRKGQGNTYEQYF,TGTGCCAGCAGCAGAAAGGGACAGGGGAATACCTACGAGCAGTACTTC
TRBD1,.,TRBJ1-1,TRBV10-2,CASSEPQTGANGDTEAFF,TGCGCCAGCAGTGAGCCACAGACAGGGGCGAATGGGGACACTGAAGCTTTCTTT
.,.,TRBJ1-3,TRBV9,CASSVGWGLSGNTIYF,TGTGCCAGCAGCGTAGGATGGGGGCTCTCTGGAAACACCATATATTTT
TRBD2,.,TRBJ2-5,TRBV5-4,CASRKGLAGAEAEETQYF,TGTGCCAGCAGAAAAGGACTAGCGGGAGCCGAGGCGGAAGAGACCCAGTACTTC
.,.,TRBJ1-6,TRBV10-3,CAIKSSYNSPLHF,TGTGCCATCAAGAGCTCCTATAATTCACCCCTCCACTTT
.,.,TRBJ2-6,TRBV7-9,CASSLFLSGANVLTF,TGTGCCAGCAGCTTATTCCTCTCTGGGGCCAACGTCCTGACTTTC
TRBD1,.,TRBJ1-1,TRBV5-6,CASSFLRTGGKTEAFF,TGTGCCAGCAGCTTCTTACGGACAGGGGGCAAGACTGAAGCTTTCTTT
.,.,TRBJ1-2,TRBV30,CAWRQGYGGYTF,TGTGCCTGGAGACAGGGATACGGGGGCTACACCTTC
TRBD1,.,TRBJ2-7,TRBV11-3,CASSPGQGRTYEQYF,TGTGCCAGCAGCCCTGGACAGGGTCGGACCTACGAGCAGTACTTC
TRBD2,few,TRBJ2-3,TRBV3-1/TRBV3-2,CASSLTSGGAVQYF,TGTGCCAGCAGCCTTACTAGCGGGGGGGCCGTTCAGTATTTT
TRBD1,.,TRBJ1-1,TRBV2,CASSEYPQGAGTEAFF,TGTGCCAGCAGTGAATACCCTCAGGGGGCAGGGACTGAAGCTTTCTTT
TRBD1,.,TRBJ1-4,TRBV5-6,CASSRRRDSEKLFF,TGTGCCAGCAGCCGTCGCAGGGACAGTGAAAAACTGTTTTTT
.,.,TRBJ1-1,TRBV13,CASSLGQGRAFF,TGTGCCAGCAGCTTAGGTCAGGGGCGAGCTTTCTTT
TRBD1,.,TRBJ2-7,TRBV3-1/TRBV3-2,CASTRDSSYEQYF,TGTGCCAGCACCCGGGACAGCTCCTACGAGCAGTACTTC
TRBD1,.,TRBJ2-7,TRBV30,CAWSRSGTGPYEQYF,TGTGCCTGGAGCAGATCCGGGACAGGTCCCTACGAGCAGTACTTC
.,.,TRBJ2-6,TRBV2,CASSTTLGANVLTF,TGTGCCAGCAGTACGACTCTTGGGGCCAACGTCCTGACTTTC
.,.,TRBJ2-1,TRBV6-1,CASSERVAGSFHEQFF,TGTGCCAGCAGTGAAAGGGTGGCGGGATCGTTTCATGAGCAGTTCTTC
TRBD1,.,TRBJ2-3,TRBV6-4,CASSEDRVSDTQYF,TGTGCCAGCAGTGAAGACAGGGTCTCAGATACGCAGTATTTT
TRBD1,.,TRBJ1-1,TRBV24-1,CATSDPGTGNTEAFF,TGTGCCACCAGTGACCCCGGGACAGGGAACACTGAAGCTTTCTTT
.,.,TRBJ2-5,TRBV7-9,CASSLGGGGRQETQYF,TGTGCCAGCAGCTTAGGTGGGGGCGGACGCCAAGAGACCCAGTACTTC
.,.,TRBJ1-2,TRBV7-8,CASSSTGREGYGYTF,TGTGCCAGCAGCTCCACGGGGAGGGAGGGCTATGGCTACACCTTC
.,.,TRBJ1-1,TRBV7-3,CATGEQQNTEAFF,TGTGCCACAGGGGAACAACAGAACACTGAAGCTTTCTTT
.,.,TRBJ1-1,TRBV2,CASRVRGPTEAFF,TGTGCCAGCAGAGTTCGTGGGCCCACTGAAGCTTTCTTT
TRBD2,.,TRBJ2-1,TRBV28,CASSSGASGSNEQFF,TGTGCCAGCAGTTCGGGGGCTAGCGGGAGTAATGAGCAGTTCTTC